This T cell receptor beta chain was found in a study of blood T cell repertoires in COVID-19. At the level of the study: Samples came from the United States, Italy and Spain, spanning acute and convalescent COVID-19. PBMCs, B-cell-depleted T cells, or T cells provided the cDNA or gDNA that made up the material.

In the authors' methods: By means of reference gene primer amplification, nucleated cell counts were estimated. Sequencing used immunoSEQ multiplex PCR; TCRdb keeps in-frame clones, though not all of them. Clone size and the V and J calls come from that table; the DNA yielded D and trimming. The sample has some 170,000 clones; about 81% are singletons. Trimming took 6 bases from V and 3 from J, leaving 18 bases between them. The CDR3 contains 17 residues. From germline, CDR1 is LNHDA and CDR2 SQIVND (reference sequence). Sample: peripheral blood. The rearrangement uses TRBV19 and TRBJ1-6; D is possibly TRBD1 (6 bases). The clonotype originates from a woman in her 70s with acute or convalescent COVID-19. The CDR3 DNA is TGTGCCAGTAGAAACCACAGGGAAAGAGGCTATAATTCACCCCTCCACTTT. Translating gives CASRNHRERGYNSPLHF.